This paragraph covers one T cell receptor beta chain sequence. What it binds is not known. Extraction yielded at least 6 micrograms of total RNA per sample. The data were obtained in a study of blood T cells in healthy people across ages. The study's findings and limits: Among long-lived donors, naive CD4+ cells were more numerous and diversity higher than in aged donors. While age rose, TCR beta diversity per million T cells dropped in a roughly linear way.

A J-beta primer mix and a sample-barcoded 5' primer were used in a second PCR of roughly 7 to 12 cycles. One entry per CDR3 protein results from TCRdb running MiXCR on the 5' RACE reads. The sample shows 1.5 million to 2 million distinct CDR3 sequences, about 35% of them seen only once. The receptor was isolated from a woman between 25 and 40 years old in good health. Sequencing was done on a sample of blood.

This CDR3 reads CASRLDTYYNEQFF. In DNA form, the CDR3 reads TGTGCCAGCAGACTCGACACCTACTACAATGAGCAGTTCTTC. This chain connects TRBV6-5 to TRBJ2-1; D remains ambiguous. Germline V gene data show CDR1 as MNHEY and CDR2 as SVGAGI. V was cut by 6 bases and J by 3 bases, with 12 bases left in between. CDR3 length equals 14 residues.